A single sample is the source of the 14 T cell receptor beta chains below, sequenced in a study of blood T cell repertoires in COVID-19. Produced via immunoSEQ multiplex PCR; TCRdb's table is partial and in-frame only. Here the sample spans about 190,000 clones, roughly nine tenths being singletons. Sequenced material: peripheral blood. These receptors all stem from a man aged 25 to 40 with acute or convalescent COVID-19.

This clone was detected once. Written as DNA, the CDR3 is TGTGCCAGCAGCACTGGTTCACCCCTCCACTTT. Translated, it gives CASSTGSPLHF. This chain links TRBV3-1 (or the pseudogene TRBV3-2) with TRBJ1-6; D ambiguous. Germline values: CDR1 LGHDT, CDR2 YNNKEL (reference sequence). Trimming took 5 bases from V and 9 from J, leaving 5 bases between them. The CDR3 is made up of 11 amino acids.

This chain joins TRBV3-1 (or the pseudogene TRBV3-2) and TRBJ2-6; D is perhaps TRBD1 (5 bases). V gave up 4 bases and J gave up 4 bases, with 5 bases separating them. Germline V gene data show CDR1 as LGHDT and CDR2 as YNNKEL (reference sequence). There are 13 residues in the CDR3. This CDR3 is CASSRQGANVLTF. CDR3 nucleotides: TGTGCCAGCAGCCGACAGGGGGCCAACGTCCTGACTTTC.

CDR3 amino acids: CASSLRVGDYYGYTF. As DNA, the CDR3 is TGTGCCAGCAGCCTCCGGGTCGGAGACTACTATGGCTACACCTTC. V and J are TRBV5-4 and TRBJ1-2; D remains unclear. CDR3 size: 15 residues. Trimming left V 4 bases short and J 3 bases short, with 16 bases between. In germline, CDR1 is SGHNT, CDR2 YYREEE (reference sequence).

The chain combines TRBV9 with TRBJ1-3; a weak D match, TRBD1 (5 bases). The V end was cut by 3 bases, the J end by 8 bases, with 12 bases between. Germline CDR1 is SGDLS and CDR2 is YYNGEE. The CDR3 extends over 13 amino acids. CDR3 sequence (DNA): TGTGCCAGCAGCGAGGGGCTCTGGGACACCATATATTTT. Protein: CASSEGLWDTIYF.

The gene calls are TRBV11-1 and TRBJ2-7; 11 nucleotides align to TRBD1. Germline V gene sequence: CDR1 SGHAT, CDR2 FQDESV (reference sequence). This CDR3 region has 16 residues. The junction had 4 bases not matched to a gene; V was cut back by 3 bases and J by 0 bases. The CDR3 spells CASSLAGTGGSYEQYF. The CDR3 DNA follows: TGTGCCAGCAGCTTGGCCGGGACAGGGGGCTCCTACGAGCAGTACTTC.

The CDR3 nucleotides read TGTGCCAGCGGCACCTACGAGCAGTACTTC. Its protein is CASGTYEQYF. This chain joins TRBV5-5 and TRBJ2-7; D remains unclear. With 7 bases removed from V and 2 bases from J, the gap between germline ends came to 4 bases. The CDR3 extends over 10 amino acids. The germline V gene has CDR1 SGHKS and CDR2 YYEKEE (reference sequence).

V usage is TRBV29-1 and J usage is TRBJ2-2, with a weak D call TRBD1 (5 bases). V was clipped by 6 bases and J by 5 bases, with 10 bases between them. The CDR3 extends over 12 amino acids. Germline CDR1 is SQVTM and CDR2 is ANQGSEA. The CDR3 region has the DNA TGCAGCGTCGTAAAGGGGACCGGGGAGCTGTTTTTT. Translated: CSVVKGTGELFF.

As concerns this clone: Within the sample, other DNA sequences also encode this same CDR3. V is TRBV5-1 and J is TRBJ1-1; weak D call: TRBD1 (5 bases). The CDR3 is made up of 14 amino acids. Per germline, CDR1 SGHRS and CDR2 YFSETQ. The ends were cut back, 0 bases at V and 5 bases at J, with 11 bases in the middle. Here the CDR3 reads CASSLAGGGTEAFF. The CDR3 DNA reads as TGCGCCAGCAGCTTGGCCGGGGGTGGTACTGAAGCTTTCTTT.

The V call is TRBV7-2, the J call TRBJ2-2; unclear D gene. CDR3 length: 14 amino acids. The germline V gene encodes CDR1 SGHTA and CDR2 FQGNSA. V lost 4 bases, J lost 7 bases, and 13 bases lay in between. The chain's CDR3 is CASSSPLSVGELFF. DNA for the CDR3: TGTGCCAGCAGCTCCCCCTTAAGCGTCGGGGAGCTGTTTTTT.

Here the CDR3 reads CASSRNWDRGDSGYTF. Written as DNA, the CDR3 is TGTGCCAGCAGCAGAAATTGGGACAGGGGGGATAGTGGCTACACCTTC. The gene calls are TRBV21-1 and TRBJ1-2; TRBD1, the table's D call, lacks a check against the DNA. TRBV21-1 is designated a pseudogene. CDR3 length: 16 amino acids.

The CDR3 protein is CASARQGTGYTF. CDR3 bases: TGTGCCAGCGCAAGACAGGGAACGGGCTACACCTTC. J is TRBJ1-2 and V is TRBV3-1 (or the pseudogene TRBV3-2), with 7 bases matching TRBD1. Germline trimming cut 8 bases from V and 8 bases from J; bases unmatched to any gene: 8. From germline, CDR1 is LGHDT and CDR2 YNNKEL (reference sequence). The CDR3 length is 12 residues.

This clone has only a few counts. V and J are TRBV30 and TRBJ1-1; D may be TRBD1 (5 bases). V lost 3 bases and J 4 bases, leaving 12 bases between the germline ends. This CDR3 comprises 13 residues. CDR1 and CDR2 from the germline V gene are GTSNPN and SVGIG (reference sequence). The CDR3 region is CAWRDTGFTEAFF. Here the CDR3 DNA reads TGTGCCTGGAGGGACACCGGGTTCACTGAAGCTTTCTTT.

The chain employs TRBV5-1 and TRBJ2-3; no reliable D call. CDR3 length: 15 amino acids. With 0 bases removed from V and 0 bases from J, the gap between germline ends came to 8 bases. CDR1 SGHRS and CDR2 YFSETQ come from the germline V gene. CDR3: CASSLVVTSTDTQYF. The DNA for the CDR3 is TGCGCCAGCAGCTTGGTTGTTACTAGCACAGATACGCAGTATTTT.

The V gene is TRBV11-2, the J gene TRBJ1-3; 8 bases map to TRBD1. Germline V lookup: CDR1 SGHAT, CDR2 FQNNGV. V was clipped by 5 bases and J by 0 bases; unmatched bases: 12. The CDR3 covers 18 residues. The DNA for the CDR3 is TGTGCCAGCAGCCAGGGGGCGGGGACAGCACTCTCTGGAAACACCATATATTTT. This encodes CASSQGAGTALSGNTIYF.